This TCR beta chain was obtained from a study of Tregs in tolerant kidney transplant recipients. Study results and limitations: No direct test of biological reproducibility was done here.

Produced via immunoSEQ multiplex PCR; TCRdb's table is partial and in-frame only. Its listing shows about 16,000 clones. The CDR3 consists of 12 residues. CDR1 and CDR2 from the germline V gene are SGDLS and YYNGEE. V gave up 4 bases and J gave up 8 bases, with 9 bases separating them. Related graft donors supplied nonmyeloablative bone marrow transplants, and mixed chimerism was transient. This clone is deemed medium-sized (0.01 to 0.1%) by its frequency. Its antigen is not identified. The read is 3 residues too short to cover the CDR3 end, so that end is filled in from the germline J gene. This chain joins TRBV9 and TRBJ1-4; D gene unclear. The TCR comes from a human patient who received a combined kidney and bone marrow transplant. A share of the T cells may be of graft donor origin. The sequenced sample was CD4+ T cells from blood (PBMCs), obtained 12 months after the transplant. The sequenced CDR3 bases are TGTGCCAGCAGCTCATCCGGGGAAAAA. The encoded protein is CASSSSGEK. The whole CDR3 protein reads CASSSSGEKLFF.